Listed below are T cell receptor beta chains from one sample, sequenced in a study of blood T cell repertoires in COVID-19. Clones were sequenced by immunoSEQ multiplex PCR, and TCRdb holds only the in-frame ones, with some missing. The sample records about 200,000 clones, roughly 85% being singletons. Sequencing was performed on PBMCs or T cells enriched from blood (not recorded which). All receptors come from a man in his forties who had recovered from COVID-19. Both conserved end residues are part of each CDR3.

cdr3_aa v_call
CASSVSGLAGSGELFF TRBV9
CASSTGAQGTEAFF TRBV6-5
CASSSGQGTPNTEAFF TRBV19
CASGLAGGSGYGYTF TRBV12-5
CASSPAAPHYNEQFF TRBV6-5
CASSFSGSSTGELFF TRBV28
CASSPGGGTEAFF TRBV6-2/TRBV6-3
CASSQGQGDYGYTF TRBV28
CAWSVLGRQNTEAFF TRBV30
CASSLLSGAYEQYF TRBV7-6
CASSFRAGSTDTQYF TRBV11-3
CSVAGGPLLAGALYEQYF TRBV29-1
CASSYSSGRGWQFF TRBV6-5
CASSFRGRGYTF TRBV28
CASSGQTYEQYF TRBV13
CASSVVGVSTEAFF TRBV9
CASSPPTGTGRYEQYF TRBV3-1/TRBV3-2
CASSLVGGMTFTEAFF TRBV5-6
CASKTGGPGYTF TRBV19
CASIQGQGYEQYF TRBV7-9
CASSPQLVGTGNHGYTF TRBV18
CASSVTVNSYNEQFF TRBV6-1
CASSLITGGWQPQHF TRBV19
CASSFTSGRARDTQYF TRBV7-3
CASRVLTGRGSPLHF TRBV2
CASSDSSGNTIYF TRBV10-2
CASSLSGRSTDTQYF TRBV5-1
CASSEGAVGELFF TRBV25-1
CASSPTGRLGEQYF TRBV3-1/TRBV3-2
CASSWTGPYEQYF TRBV27
CASSPVAGGVGTEAFF TRBV11-3
CASSTTGTSYEQYF TRBV19
CASSLGQGANNSPLHF TRBV27
CASSLGGAYGYGYTF TRBV7-8
CASSLRYRETQYF TRBV7-3
CASSLQVRSYEQYF TRBV7-2
CASSLDREARAFF TRBV7-2
CASSPGQSFYGYTF TRBV5-1
CASIRTGGTEAFF TRBV28
CATRGQGETGELFF TRBV24-1
CASSQSLRTFFLGELFF TRBV18
CASSDTQGWTQYF TRBV10-2
CSVADSRTEAFF TRBV29-1
CASSPLGSVNEKLFF TRBV14